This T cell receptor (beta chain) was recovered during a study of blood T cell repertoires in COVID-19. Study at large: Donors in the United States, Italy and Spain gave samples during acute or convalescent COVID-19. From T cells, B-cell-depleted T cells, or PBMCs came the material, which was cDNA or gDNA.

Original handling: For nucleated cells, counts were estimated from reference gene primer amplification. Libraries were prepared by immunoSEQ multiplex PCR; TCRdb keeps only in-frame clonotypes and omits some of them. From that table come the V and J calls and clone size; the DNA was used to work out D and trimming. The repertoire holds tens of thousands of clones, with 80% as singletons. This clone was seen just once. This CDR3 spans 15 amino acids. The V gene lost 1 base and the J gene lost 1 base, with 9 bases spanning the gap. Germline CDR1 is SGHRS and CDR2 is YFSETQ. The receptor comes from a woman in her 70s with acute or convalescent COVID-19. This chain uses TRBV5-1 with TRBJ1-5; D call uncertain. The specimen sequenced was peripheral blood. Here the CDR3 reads CASSLFGGSNQPQHF. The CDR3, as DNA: TGCGCCAGCAGCTTGTTCGGCGGAAGCAATCAGCCCCAGCATTTT.